The 8 T cell receptor beta chains below all came from one sample that was sequenced in a study of T cell repertoires in cytomegalovirus infection. TCRdb fed the reads into MiXCR, producing one record per CDR3 protein. The sample yields about 570,000 distinct CDR3 sequences, 40% seen once. Antigen specificity for these receptors is unknown. Material: cultured PBMCs, obtained from culture after CMV antigen stimulation. Source of these receptors: a human donor in good health (CMV status not recorded). Some clones in this sample may be carry-over from other donors' samples.

The CDR3 DNA reads as TGTGCCAGCAGCCTGACCAACGAGCAGTACTTC. Translation gives CASSLTNEQYF. The V gene is TRBV12-3 or TRBV12-4, the J gene TRBJ2-7; D gene unclear. Trimming pared 6 bases from V and 5 bases from J, leaving 8 bases between. The CDR3 covers 11 residues.

V is TRBV4-1 and J is TRBJ1-2; 8 positions match TRBD1. Trimming cost V 1 base and J 3 bases; bases outside gene matches: 7. Germline-derived CDR1 and CDR2 are MGHRA and YSYEKL. The CDR3 extends over 16 amino acids. CDR3 DNA sequence: TGCGCCAGCAGCCAAGGTACGGACAGGGCCGACTATGGCTACACCTTC. This sequence encodes CASSQGTDRADYGYTF.

This chain uses TRBV11-2 with TRBJ2-7; 7 bases map to TRBD2. CDR1 SGHAT and CDR2 FQNNGV come from the germline V gene. CDR3 length equals 13 residues. Trimming took 5 bases from V and 7 from J; bases not matched to a gene: 8. CDR3 in amino acids: CASSPLASHEQYV. CDR3 DNA: TGTGCCAGCAGCCCACTAGCGTCCCATGAGCAGTACGTC.

The chain employs TRBV7-2 and TRBJ2-2; TRBD1 aligns across 7 bases. The CDR3 has 18 amino acids. V lost 1 base to trimming and J lost 1 base; unmatched junction nucleotides: 9. The germline V gene has CDR1 SGHTA and CDR2 FQGNSA. CDR3: CASSLVDMRQGNTGELFF. CDR3 in DNA: TGTGCCAGCAGCTTAGTGGATATGAGACAGGGGAACACCGGGGAGCTGTTTTTT.

There are many counts of this clonotype. This rearrangement joins TRBV9 to TRBJ2-7; no clear D gene. CDR1 SGDLS and CDR2 YYNGEE come from the germline V gene. The CDR3 extends over 15 amino acids. Trimming stripped 0 bases from V and 5 bases from J, with 15 bases between. The CDR3 is CASSVDGVTRNEQYF. CDR3 nucleotide sequence: TGTGCCAGCAGCGTAGATGGGGTGACGCGGAACGAGCAGTACTTC.

CDR3: CASDILQETQYF. CDR3 bases: TGTGCCAGCGACATCCTTCAAGAGACCCAGTACTTC. The chain recombines TRBV7-2 with TRBJ2-5; D unresolved. The CDR3 has 12 residues. Trimming stripped 8 bases from V and 2 bases from J, with 9 bases between. Germline CDR1 is SGHTA and CDR2 is FQGNSA.

This clonotype was observed a handful of times. This chain joins TRBV7-6 and TRBJ2-1; TRBD2 agrees at 14 bases. This CDR3 spans 17 amino acids. CDR1 is SGHVS and CDR2 is FNYEAQ in the germline V gene. V gave up 1 base and J gave up 5 bases; unmatched junction bases: 4. This CDR3 is CASSLDGLAGGHNEQFF. CDR3 nucleotides: TGTGCCAGCAGCTTAGATGGACTAGCGGGAGGTCACAATGAGCAGTTCTTC. The full variable domain, completed using reference TRBV7-6 and TRBJ2-1, is GAGVSQSPRYKVTKRGQDVALRCDPISGHVSLYWYRQALGQGPEFLTYFNYEAQQDKSGLPNDRFSAERPEGSISTLTIQRTEQRDSAMYRCASSLDGLAGGHNEQFFGPGTRLTVL.

The V call is TRBV20-1, the J call TRBJ2-7; 13 bases fit TRBD2. The CDR3 runs to 15 residues. With 4 bases clipped from V and 0 bases from J, the junction kept 3 bases outside the gene matches. CDR1 DFQATT and CDR2 SNEGSKA come from the germline V gene (reference sequence). The CDR3 sequence is CSATGLAGSSYEQYF. The DNA for the CDR3 is TGCAGTGCTACGGGACTAGCGGGGAGCTCCTACGAGCAGTACTTC.